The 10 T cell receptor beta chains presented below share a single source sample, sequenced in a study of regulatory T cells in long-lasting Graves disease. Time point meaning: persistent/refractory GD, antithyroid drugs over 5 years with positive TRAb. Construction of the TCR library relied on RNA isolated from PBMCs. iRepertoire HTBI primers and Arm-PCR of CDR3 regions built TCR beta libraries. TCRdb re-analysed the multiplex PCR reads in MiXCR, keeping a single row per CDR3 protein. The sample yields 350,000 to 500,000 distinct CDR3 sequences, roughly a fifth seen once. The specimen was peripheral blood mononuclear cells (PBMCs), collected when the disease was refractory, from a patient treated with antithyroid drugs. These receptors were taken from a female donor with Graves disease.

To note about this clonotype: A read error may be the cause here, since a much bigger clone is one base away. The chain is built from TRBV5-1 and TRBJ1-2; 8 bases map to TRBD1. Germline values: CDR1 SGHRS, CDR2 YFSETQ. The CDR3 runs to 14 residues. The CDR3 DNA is TGCGCCAGCAGCCCTTGGACAGGGAGCTATAGCTACACCTTC. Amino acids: CASSPWTGSYSYTF. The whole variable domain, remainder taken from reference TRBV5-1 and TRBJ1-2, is KAGVTQTPRYLIKTRGQQVTLSCSPISGHRSVSWYQQTPGQGLQFLFEYFSETQRNKGNFPGRFSGRQFSNSRSEMNVSTLELGDSALYLCASSPWTGSYSYTFGSGTRLTVV.

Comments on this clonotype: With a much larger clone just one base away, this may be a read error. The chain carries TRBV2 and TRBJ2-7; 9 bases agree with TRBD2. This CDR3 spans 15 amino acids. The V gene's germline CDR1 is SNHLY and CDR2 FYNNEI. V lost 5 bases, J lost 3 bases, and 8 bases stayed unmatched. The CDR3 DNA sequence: TGTGCCAGCAGTTGTGGCGCGGGAGGGATCTACGAGCAGTACTTC. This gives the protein CASSCGAGGIYEQYF.

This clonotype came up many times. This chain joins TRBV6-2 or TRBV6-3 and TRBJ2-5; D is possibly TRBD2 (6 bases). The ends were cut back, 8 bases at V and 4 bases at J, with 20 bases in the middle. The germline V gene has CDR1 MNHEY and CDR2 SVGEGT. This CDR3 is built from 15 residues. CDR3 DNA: TGTGCCAGCTCTCGCCGGGGGTGGAGGGGAGAGACCCAGTACTTC. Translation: CASSRRGWRGETQYF.

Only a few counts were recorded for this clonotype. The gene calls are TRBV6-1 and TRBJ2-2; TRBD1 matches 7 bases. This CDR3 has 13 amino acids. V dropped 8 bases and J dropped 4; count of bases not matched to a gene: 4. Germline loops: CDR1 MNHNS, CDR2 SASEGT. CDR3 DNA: TGTGCCAGCCGTGCAGGGGGCACCGGGGAGCTGTTTTTT. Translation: CASRAGGTGELFF.

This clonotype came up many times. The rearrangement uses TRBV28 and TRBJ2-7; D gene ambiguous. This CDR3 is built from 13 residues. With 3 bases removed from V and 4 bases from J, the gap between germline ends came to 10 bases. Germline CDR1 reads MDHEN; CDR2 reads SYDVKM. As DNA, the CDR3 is TGTGCCAGCAGTTTGGGCCAACAATACGAGCAGTACTTC. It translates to CASSLGQQYEQYF.

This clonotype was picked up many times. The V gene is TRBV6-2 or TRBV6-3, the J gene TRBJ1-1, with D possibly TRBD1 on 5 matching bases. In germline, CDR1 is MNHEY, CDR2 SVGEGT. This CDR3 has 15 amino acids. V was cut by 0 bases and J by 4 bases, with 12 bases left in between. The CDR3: CASSYSRGGGTEAFF. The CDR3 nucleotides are TGTGCCAGCAGTTACTCTAGGGGAGGAGGCACTGAAGCTTTCTTT.

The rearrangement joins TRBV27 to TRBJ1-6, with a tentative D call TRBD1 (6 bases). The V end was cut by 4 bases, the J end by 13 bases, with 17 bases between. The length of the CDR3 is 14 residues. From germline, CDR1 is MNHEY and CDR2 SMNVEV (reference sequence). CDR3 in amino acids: CASSYFRTVGPLHF. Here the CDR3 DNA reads TGTGCCAGCAGTTATTTTAGGACAGTGGGCCCCCTCCACTTT.

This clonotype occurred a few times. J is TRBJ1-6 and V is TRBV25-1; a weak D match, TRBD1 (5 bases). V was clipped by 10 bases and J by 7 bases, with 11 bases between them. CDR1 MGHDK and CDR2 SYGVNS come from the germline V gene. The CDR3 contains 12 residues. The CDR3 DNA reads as TGTGCCACCGCCACAGGAAATTCACCCCTCCACTTT. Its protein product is CATATGNSPLHF.

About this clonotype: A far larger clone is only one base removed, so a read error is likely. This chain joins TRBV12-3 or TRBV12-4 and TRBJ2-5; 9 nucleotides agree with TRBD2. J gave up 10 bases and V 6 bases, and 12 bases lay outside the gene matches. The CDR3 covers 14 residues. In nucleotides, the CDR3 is TGTGCCAGCAGCCAAGAGACTAGCGGAGGGAACCAGTACTTC. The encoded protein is CASSQETSGGNQYF.

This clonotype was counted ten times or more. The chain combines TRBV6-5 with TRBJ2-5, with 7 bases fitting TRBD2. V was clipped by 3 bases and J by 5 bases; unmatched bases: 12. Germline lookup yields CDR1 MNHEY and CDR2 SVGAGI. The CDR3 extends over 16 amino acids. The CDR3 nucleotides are TGTGCCAGCAGTTATCCCGAGCGGGCGGGAGAGGAGACCCAGTACTTC. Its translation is CASSYPERAGEETQYF.